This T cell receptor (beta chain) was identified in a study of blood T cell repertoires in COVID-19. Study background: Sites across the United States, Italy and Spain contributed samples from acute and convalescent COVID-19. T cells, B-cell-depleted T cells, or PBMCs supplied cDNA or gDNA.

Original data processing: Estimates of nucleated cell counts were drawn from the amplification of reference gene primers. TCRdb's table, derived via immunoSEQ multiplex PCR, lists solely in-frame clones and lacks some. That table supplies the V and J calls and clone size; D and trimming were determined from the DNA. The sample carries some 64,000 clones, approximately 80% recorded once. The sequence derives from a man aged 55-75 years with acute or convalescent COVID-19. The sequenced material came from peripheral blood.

DNA for the CDR3: TGTGCCAGCAGCCGAGCGGGAGGCACAGATACGCAGTATTTT. Protein sequence: CASSRAGGTDTQYF. The V gene is TRBV7-3, the J gene TRBJ2-3, with TRBD2 matching 8 bases. This CDR3 comprises 14 residues. The V gene's germline CDR1 is SGHTA and CDR2 FQGTGA. The trim removed 5 bases at V and 1 base at J, leaving 2 bases unmatched.